Listed below are T cell receptor beta chains from one sample, sequenced in a study of cytomegalovirus exposure and HLA in healthy donors. Clones were read by immunoSEQ multiplex PCR, and TCRdb kept only the in-frame ones, dropping some. This sample has approximately 160,000 clones; about 90% occur once, and the top ten carry roughly 3%. Material for sequencing was PBMCs. The origin of the receptors is a young woman in good health and CMV-seropositive. The CDR3 runs from the conserved cysteine through the conserved F or W.

V: TRBV10-3
length: 13
CDR3: CAIGPRSQETQYF

V: TRBV5-4
length: 13
CDR3: CASGTRETGELFF

V: TRBV4-3
length: 16
CDR3: CASSQQLAVPGAEQFF

V: TRBV6-5
length: 15
CDR3: CASSYSGQGFYEQYF

V: TRBV30
length: 11
CDR3: CAWTSGGTQYF

V: TRBV19
length: 15
CDR3: CASSKTSGGEDGYTF

V: TRBV10-1
length: 15
CDR3: CASSDFSGREDEQFF

V: TRBV23-1
length: 14
CDR3: CARFPAGEGNEQYF

V: TRBV7-6
length: 16
CDR3: CASSLGLAGRQETQYF

V: TRBV11-2
length: 16
CDR3: CASSLDLGGRVFEQFF

V: TRBV5-1
length: 14
CDR3: CASSFGQDKYEQYF

V: TRBV11-2
length: 13
CDR3: CASSSPPSYEQYF

V: TRBV9
length: 14
CDR3: CASSGGQWAHEQYF

V: TRBV19
length: 15
CDR3: CASSIRAGNSYEQYF

V: TRBV29-1
length: 13
CDR3: CSVASTGWTEAFF

V: TRBV7-2
length: 17
CDR3: CASSLLGALQSNYGYTF

V: TRBV13
length: 12
CDR3: CASSSPSPGAFF

V: TRBV5-6
length: 15
CDR3: CASTFGQTSSYEQYF

V: TRBV30
length: 16
CDR3: CAWSLLAGGSTDTQYF

V: TRBV4-2
length: 16
CDR3: CASSQVGTSFTDTQYF

V: TRBV29-1
length: 13
CDR3: CSARDRGQNEQFF

V: TRBV28
length: 16
CDR3: CASSLSGLAGRDEQFF

V: TRBV28
length: 16
CDR3: CASSSPAGARGYEQYF

V: TRBV28
length: 15
CDR3: CASSFGGLPTETQYF

V: TRBV5-6
length: 17
CDR3: CASSFAFPDRGDYGYTF

V: TRBV5-6
length: 15
CDR3: CASSPREGRASPLHF

V: TRBV25-1
length: 15
CDR3: CASSDWDRVGNGYTF

V: TRBV5-6
length: 13
CDR3: CASSFRDQETQYF

V: TRBV2
length: 15
CDR3: CASSGHSGSWNEQFF

V: TRBV9
length: 12
CDR3: CASSVATGGLVF

V: TRBV2
length: 12
CDR3: CASGGVTPGYTF